The following is a T cell receptor beta chain sequence with its context. The CDR3 is 16 amino acids. The ends were cut back, 3 bases at V and 4 bases at J, with 16 bases in the middle. CDR1 and CDR2 (germline): MNHNS, SASEGT. The protocol was immunoSEQ multiplex PCR, while the TCRdb copy is restricted to in-frame clones and leaves out a portion. The data show more than 95,000 clones, 80% to 90% seen once. These data belong to a study of control samples from healthy donors and cancer patients. The specimen sequenced was PBMCs. The sequence derives from a woman in her forties or fifties with colorectal cancer. The chain combines TRBV6-1 with TRBJ1-3, with D possibly matching TRBD1 (5 bases). CDR3 sequence: CASSDSGRAVGNTIYF. The CDR3 DNA reads TGTGCCAGCAGTGATTCGGGCAGGGCGGTCGGAAACACCATATATTTT.